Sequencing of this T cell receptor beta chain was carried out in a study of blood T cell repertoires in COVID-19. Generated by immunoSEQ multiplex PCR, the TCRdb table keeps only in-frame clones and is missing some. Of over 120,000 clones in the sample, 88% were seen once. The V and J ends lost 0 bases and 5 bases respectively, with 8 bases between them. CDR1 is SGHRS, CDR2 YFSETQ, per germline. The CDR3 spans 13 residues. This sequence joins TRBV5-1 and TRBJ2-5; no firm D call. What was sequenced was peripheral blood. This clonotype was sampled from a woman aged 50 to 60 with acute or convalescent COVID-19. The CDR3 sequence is CASSLGFGETQYF. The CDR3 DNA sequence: TGCGCCAGCAGCTTGGGGTTCGGGGAGACCCAGTACTTC.